This passage covers 21 T cell receptor beta chains from one sample sequenced in a study of T cell clones after liver transplantation. Profiled with immunoSEQ multiplex PCR; TCRdb holds only in-frame clones, not every one. In the table there are tens of thousands of clones, roughly 90% of which are singletons. The sequencing used CD4+ T cells from blood, collected before liver transplant. These receptors all stem from a human donor who received a liver transplant.

V usage is TRBV9 and J usage is TRBJ1-1, with a tentative D call TRBD1 (6 bases). CDR1 SGDLS and CDR2 YYNGEE come from the germline V gene. Trimming cost V 2 bases and J 0 bases, with 11 bases left between them. This CDR3 comprises 15 residues. CDR3 DNA: TGTGCCAGCAGCGTCCAGGGGACGGTGAACACTGAAGCTTTCTTT. Amino acid sequence: CASSVQGTVNTEAFF.

The V and J genes are TRBV5-4 and TRBJ2-3, with TRBD2 identical over 10 bases. Germline CDR1 reads SGHNT; CDR2 reads YYREEE (reference sequence). The junction had 6 bases not matched to a gene; V was cut back by 0 bases and J by 5 bases. This CDR3 region has 16 residues. This chain's CDR3 is CASSLGLAGSQDTQYF. CDR3 sequence (DNA): TGTGCCAGCAGCTTGGGACTAGCGGGTTCCCAAGATACGCAGTATTTT.

The chain recombines TRBV4-1 with TRBJ2-2; D remains ambiguous. CDR1 and CDR2 from the germline V gene are MGHRA and YSYEKL. The CDR3 has 14 residues. Trimming removed 0 bases at V and 6 bases at J, with 8 bases between. CDR3 sequence reads: CASSQDRLAGELFF. The CDR3 bases are TGCGCCAGCAGCCAAGATCGTCTAGCCGGGGAGCTGTTTTTT.

V and J are TRBV4-2 and TRBJ1-4; D ambiguous. Germline CDR1 and CDR2: LGHNA and YNFKEQ. V gave up 1 base and J gave up 8 bases, with 8 bases separating them. This CDR3 region has 13 residues. The CDR3 is CASSQGGKEKLFF. The CDR3 DNA reads TGTGCCAGCAGCCAAGGGGGAAAGGAAAAACTGTTTTTT.

This chain joins TRBV5-1 and TRBJ2-2; 9 bases map to TRBD1. Germline-derived CDR1 and CDR2 are SGHRS and YFSETQ. After removal of 4 bases from V and 8 bases from J, the junction contained 9 bases not matched to a gene. CDR3 length: 15 amino acids. The CDR3 region is CASSASGTGQGELFF. CDR3 sequence (DNA): TGCGCCAGCAGCGCGTCCGGGACAGGGCAAGGGGAGCTGTTTTTT.

The chain links TRBV29-1 to TRBJ2-7, with D possibly matching TRBD1 (5 bases). The CDR3 totals 15 residues. V was pared by 4 bases and J by 5 bases, with 21 bases between. Germline assignment: CDR1 SQVTM and CDR2 ANQGSEA. CDR3 sequence reads: CSVAPKAGPSHEQYF. Here the CDR3 DNA reads TGCAGCGTTGCCCCAAAGGCAGGGCCGAGCCACGAGCAGTACTTC.

The chain has TRBV6-5 and TRBJ2-3; D remains unclear. The V gene's germline CDR1 is MNHEY and CDR2 SVGAGI. V lost 6 bases to trimming and J lost 4 bases, with 5 bases between them. CDR3 length: 11 amino acids. The CDR3 here is CASRQADTQYF. CDR3 nucleotides: TGTGCCAGCAGGCAGGCAGATACGCAGTATTTT.

This clone has a single count. This rearrangement joins TRBV18 to TRBJ2-1, with 9 bases lining up with TRBD2. Germline V gives CDR1 KGHSH, CDR2 LQKENI. The CDR3 runs to 15 residues. The V segment lost 8 bases and the J segment 8 bases; nucleotides outside the gene matches: 13. The CDR3 DNA follows: TGTGCCAGCCTTATAGCGGGAGCCCCCAGCGATGAGCAGTTCTTC. This codes for CASLIAGAPSDEQFF.

The V call is TRBV11-3, the J call TRBJ2-5; perhaps D is TRBD1 or TRBD2 (5 bases each). Germline CDR1 is SGHNT and CDR2 is YENEEA. The ends were cut back, 5 bases at V and 5 bases at J, with 6 bases in the middle. The CDR3 is made up of 11 amino acids. The chain's CDR3 is CASSRGETQYF. Here the CDR3 DNA reads TGTGCCAGCAGCCGGGGCGAGACCCAGTACTTC.

The CDR3 region has the DNA TGTGCCAGCGGGGACGCTTTTACCTACGAGCAGTACTTC. The encoded protein is CASGDAFTYEQYF. This chain connects TRBV2 to TRBJ2-7; D is perhaps TRBD1 or TRBD2 (5 bases each). Trimming removed 8 bases at V and 2 bases at J, with 13 bases between. Germline V gene sequence: CDR1 SNHLY, CDR2 FYNNEI. This CDR3 is built from 13 residues.

The rearrangement uses TRBV6-4 and TRBJ2-2; D perhaps matches TRBD1 (5 bases). CDR1 is MRHNA, CDR2 SNTAGT, per germline. The CDR3 is 13 residues long. V lost 6 bases to trimming and J lost 5 bases, with 10 bases between them. CDR3 bases: TGTGCCAGCAGGACAGAAACTACCGGGGAGCTGTTTTTT. It encodes CASRTETTGELFF.

Comment on this clone: A read error is possible here, since a much larger clone lies one base away. V gene TRBV7-2 combines with J gene TRBJ2-7; either TRBD1 or TRBD2 may supply D (7 bases each). The germline V gene encodes CDR1 SGHTA and CDR2 FQGNSA. Trimming left V 2 bases short and J 3 bases short, with 11 bases between. The CDR3 is 14 residues long. The CDR3 DNA reads TGTGCCAGCAGCTTACAGGGGGGGCGCTACGAGCAGTACTTC. It specifies CASSLQGGRYEQYF.

The rearrangement joins TRBV11-2 to TRBJ2-5, with 8 nucleotides matching TRBD2. CDR3 length equals 15 residues. Germline V CDR1 and CDR2: SGHAT, FQNNGV. The J segment lost 5 bases and the V segment lost 1 base, leaving 6 bases of the junction unmatched. As DNA, the CDR3 is TGTGCCAGCAGCTTAGCGGGAGGGCCAGGGGAGACCCAGTACTTC. It codes for CASSLAGGPGETQYF.

The chain combines TRBV6-1 with TRBJ1-2, with unresolved D. The length of the CDR3 is 17 residues. Trimming took off 4 bases at V and 0 bases at J, with 18 bases between the two ends. Germline V gives CDR1 MNHNS, CDR2 SASEGT. CDR3 sequence: CASSGLSSGRANYGYTF. Written as DNA, the CDR3 is TGTGCCAGCAGTGGCCTTTCTTCCGGCCGAGCTAACTATGGCTACACCTTC.

The chain has TRBV18 and TRBJ2-1, with D perhaps given as TRBD1 or TRBD2 (5 bases each). This CDR3 contains 14 residues. Germline assignment: CDR1 KGHSH and CDR2 LQKENI. V gave up 3 bases and J gave up 8 bases, with 14 bases separating them. DNA of the CDR3: TGTGCCAGCTCACCTCCTGCCGGGGCCGATGAGCAGTTCTTC. Translated: CASSPPAGADEQFF.

The CDR3: CASSQGDQSYEQYF. The CDR3 DNA sequence: TGTGCCAGCAGCCAAGGGGACCAATCCTACGAGCAGTACTTC. The chain employs TRBV4-2 and TRBJ2-7, with D possibly called TRBD1 or TRBD2 (5 bases each). Germline loops: CDR1 LGHNA, CDR2 YNFKEQ. The CDR3 is 14 residues long. The V gene lost 1 base and the J gene lost 1 base, with 8 bases spanning the gap.

This chain connects TRBV18 to TRBJ1-1; 9 bases agree with TRBD1. This CDR3 has 17 amino acids. Germline V lookup: CDR1 KGHSH, CDR2 LQKENI. The ends lost 3 bases at V and 1 base at J; junction bases unmatched: 9. CDR3 DNA sequence: TGTGCCAGCTCACCGGGGACAGGGCCAAGCCCGAACACTGAAGCTTTCTTT. Residues: CASSPGTGPSPNTEAFF.

This chain uses TRBV28 with TRBJ1-1; D may be TRBD1 (5 bases). This CDR3 is 12 amino acids long. Germline CDR1 and CDR2: MDHEN and SYDVKM. With 4 bases removed from V and 3 bases from J, the gap between germline ends came to 6 bases. This CDR3 reads CASSSGDTEAFF. In DNA form, the CDR3 reads TGTGCCAGCAGTTCGGGGGACACTGAAGCTTTCTTT. The full variable domain, rest sourced from reference TRBV28 and TRBJ1-1, is DVKVTQSSRYLVKRTGEKVFLECVQDMDHENMFWYRQDPGLGLRLIYFSYDVKMKEKGDIPEGYSVSREKKERFSLILESASTNQTSMYLCASSSGDTEAFFGQGTRLTVV.

The chain has TRBV7-9 and TRBJ1-1; D gene ambiguous. The CDR3 totals 11 residues. The V gene's germline CDR1 is SEHNR and CDR2 FQNEAQ (reference sequence). The V gene lost 5 bases and the J gene lost 7 bases, with 8 bases spanning the gap. For the CDR3, the DNA is TGTGCCAGCAGCCGCACGTTTGAAGCTTTCTTT. It encodes CASSRTFEAFF.

This chain joins TRBV7-2 and TRBJ2-1; D is uncertain. This CDR3 has 14 amino acids. Germline values: CDR1 SGHTA, CDR2 FQGNSA. V lost 2 bases and J 4 bases, leaving 9 bases between the germline ends. CDR3 nucleotide sequence: TGTGCCAGCAGCTTATCCGGTTTTTACAATGAGCAGTTCTTC. This gives the protein CASSLSGFYNEQFF.

This clone was detected once. The chain links TRBV7-9 to TRBJ1-2; the match to TRBD1 covers 7 bases. CDR1 and CDR2 from the germline V gene are SEHNR and FQNEAQ (reference sequence). The CDR3 contains 17 residues. The ends lost 0 bases at V and 8 bases at J; junction bases unmatched: 15. Here the CDR3 DNA reads TGTGCCAGCAGCTTAGCGCTATCGGACAGGATAACCCCAGGCTACACCTTC. Translation: CASSLALSDRITPGYTF.